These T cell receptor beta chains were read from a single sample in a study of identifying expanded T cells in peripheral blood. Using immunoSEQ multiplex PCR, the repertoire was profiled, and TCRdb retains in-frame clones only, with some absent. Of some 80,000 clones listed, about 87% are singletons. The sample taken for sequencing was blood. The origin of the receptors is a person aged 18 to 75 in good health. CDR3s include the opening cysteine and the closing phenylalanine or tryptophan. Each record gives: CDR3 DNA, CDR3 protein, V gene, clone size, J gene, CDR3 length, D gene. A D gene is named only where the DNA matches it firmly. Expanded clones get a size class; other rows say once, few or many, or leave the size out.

TGTGCCAGCAGTGACGGGAGGGACACCGGGGAGCTGTTTTTT	CASSDGRDTGELFF	TRBV6-4	many	TRBJ2-2	14	TRBD2
TGCAGCGTCTCAGGACAGGGGAAAACAGATACGCAGTATTTT	CSVSGQGKTDTQYF	TRBV29-1	NA	TRBJ2-3	14	TRBD1
TGTGCCAGCAGTGAAGGGGCTACTAGGGTTACAGATACGCAGTATTTT	CASSEGATRVTDTQYF	TRBV6-4	NA	TRBJ2-3	16	NA
TGTGCCAGCAGCCGCCACCGGACAGGGAACTATGGCTACACCTTC	CASSRHRTGNYGYTF	TRBV27	NA	TRBJ1-2	15	TRBD1
TGTGCCAGCAGCTTAGGACTAGCGGGAGACCACGAGCAGTACTTC	CASSLGLAGDHEQYF	TRBV7-2	NA	TRBJ2-7	15	TRBD2
TGTGCCAGCAGGCCTGAGGGGTTTGTCTATGGCTACACCTTC	CASRPEGFVYGYTF	TRBV25-1	NA	TRBJ1-2	14	NA
TGTGCCAGCAGCCCAGCGGGAGGCACAGATACGCAGTATTTT	CASSPAGGTDTQYF	TRBV6-5	NA	TRBJ2-3	14	TRBD2
TGTGCCAGCAGCTTACTAGGGGAGAGGGAAGCTTTCTTT	CASSLLGEREAFF	TRBV7-9	NA	TRBJ1-1	13	NA
TGTGCCAGCAGTGAATCGGCAGGAGATAACACCGGGGAGCTGTTTTTT	CASSESAGDNTGELFF	TRBV2	NA	TRBJ2-2	16	NA
TGTGCCATCAGTGAGTCCGTAGTGGCCGAGCAGTACTTC	CAISESVVAEQYF	TRBV10-3	NA	TRBJ2-7	13	NA
TGTGCCAGCAGCTTACGGAACACAGGGGTCGATGAGCAGTTCTTC	CASSLRNTGVDEQFF	TRBV7-3	NA	TRBJ2-1	15	TRBD1
TGTGCCAGCAGCCAAGATATAGTTAGCGGGAAGCAGTACTTC	CASSQDIVSGKQYF	TRBV14	NA	TRBJ2-7	14	TRBD2
TGCAGTGCTCGGGCAGGGGGGGAGCAGTTCTTC	CSARAGGEQFF	TRBV20-1	NA	TRBJ2-1	11	NA
TGTGCCAGCAGTTACTTTAGCGGAGGGAGCAGTGAGCAGTTCTTC	CASSYFSGGSSEQFF	TRBV6-5	once	TRBJ2-1	15	NA
TGTGCCAGCAGCTGGTGGGACGTCAGTCCAACCTCCTACGAGCAGTACTTC	CASSWWDVSPTSYEQYF	TRBV7-8	few	TRBJ2-7	17	NA
TGTGCCAGCAGTCAAAGTGGGGAGACCCAGTACTTC	CASSQSGETQYF	TRBV6-1	NA	TRBJ2-5	12	NA
TGTGCCAGCAGTTACTTAGAAGAATATGGCTACACCTTC	CASSYLEEYGYTF	TRBV6-5	NA	TRBJ1-2	13	NA
TGTGCCAGCAGCCCCGGGACTAGCGCCTACGAGCAGTACTTC	CASSPGTSAYEQYF	TRBV4-2	NA	TRBJ2-7	14	TRBD2
TGTGCCAGCAGCCGCAGATCTGGAGGGTCCCTGAACACTGAAGCTTTCTTT	CASSRRSGGSLNTEAFF	TRBV27	once	TRBJ1-1	17	NA
TGTGCCAGCAGTTTAGGCCCGACTAGGTCCTACGAGCAGTACTTC	CASSLGPTRSYEQYF	TRBV27	NA	TRBJ2-7	15	NA
TGTGCCACAGGACAGGGGGCTTTGGAGACCCAGTACTTC	CATGQGALETQYF	TRBV19	NA	TRBJ2-5	13	TRBD1
TGTGCCACCCCCGGGGAGGCCACTGAAGCTTTCTTT	CATPGEATEAFF	TRBV2	once	TRBJ1-1	12	NA
TGTGCCTGGAGTATCGGCGGGTACAAGGGCGAGCAGTACTTC	CAWSIGGYKGEQYF	TRBV30	NA	TRBJ2-7	14	NA
TGCGCCAGCAGCTTGGCCCGAGGAGGGGTCGGGGAGCTGTTTTTT	CASSLARGGVGELFF	TRBV5-1	NA	TRBJ2-2	15	NA
TGTGCCAGCAGCTTGGGCGGGAACTCCTACGAGCAGTACTTC	CASSLGGNSYEQYF	TRBV7-2	NA	TRBJ2-7	14	NA